These 11 T cell receptor beta chains came from one sample sequenced in a study of blood T cell repertoires in COVID-19. Generated by immunoSEQ multiplex PCR, the TCRdb table keeps only in-frame clones and is missing some. This table has around 200,000 clones, about 90% appearing once. Sequences were obtained from peripheral blood. These receptors originate from a woman aged 45-65 years with acute or convalescent COVID-19.

In the case of this clone: At one of its ends the junction is not consistent with the germline gene, which may arise from a read error. The genes are TRBV19 and TRBJ2-3, with 12 bases aligning to TRBD1. The CDR3 extends over 16 amino acids. The germline V gene has CDR1 LNHDA and CDR2 SQIVND (reference sequence). CDR3 coding DNA: TGTGCCAGTACCCCGGGACAGGGGGCAGGGTCAGATACACAGTATTTT. This codes for CASTPGQGAGSDTQYF.

This chain links TRBV11-2 with TRBJ1-2; tentative D call: TRBD1 (5 bases). Germline V CDR1 and CDR2: SGHAT, FQNNGV. The ends were cut back, 5 bases at V and 4 bases at J, with 20 bases in the middle. This CDR3 is 16 amino acids long. CDR3 in DNA: TGTGCCAGCAGCCCGACCCTACAGGAGGGGAGCTATGGCTACACCTTC. Residues: CASSPTLQEGSYGYTF.

As regards this clone: The junction differs from germline at one of its ends, possibly a read error. The chain is built from TRBV6-2 or TRBV6-3 and TRBJ2-1, with TRBD2 matching 9 bases. Germline CDR1 and CDR2: MNHEY and SVGEGT. CDR3 length: 16 residues. CDR3 in amino acids: CASSSFSGSSYNEQFF. DNA of the CDR3: TGCGCCAGCAGTTCTTTTAGCGGGAGCTCCTACAATGAGCAGTTCTTC.

V and J are TRBV7-2 and TRBJ1-5; D gene ambiguous. Per germline, CDR1 SGHTA and CDR2 FQGNSA. V shed 3 bases and J shed 4 bases, with 4 bases lying between them. The CDR3 has 12 amino acids. The CDR3 spells CASSFLNQPQHF. The CDR3 DNA sequence: TGTGCCAGCAGCTTTCTGAATCAGCCCCAGCATTTT.

The rearrangement joins TRBV18 to TRBJ2-5; maybe TRBD1 (6 bases). Germline CDR1 KGHSH, CDR2 LQKENI. This CDR3 has 15 amino acids. V lost 3 bases, J lost 7 bases, and 18 bases lay in between. DNA for the CDR3: TGTGCCAGCTCACCCCCGTGGGTGGGGGCCGGGACCCAGTACTTC. It yields the protein CASSPPWVGAGTQYF.

This clone was observed a single time. V is TRBV3-1 (or the pseudogene TRBV3-2) and J is TRBJ2-1; D is possibly TRBD1 (6 bases). Germline assignment: CDR1 LGHDT and CDR2 YNNKEL (reference sequence). The V end was cut by 4 bases, the J end by 1 base, with 11 bases between. The CDR3 contains 15 residues. The CDR3 here is CASSPIGGSYNEQFF. The CDR3 DNA is TGTGCCAGCAGCCCCATAGGGGGATCCTACAATGAGCAGTTCTTC.

To note about this clone: The identical CDR3 is also encoded by other nucleotide sequences in the sample. The V and J genes are TRBV11-2 and TRBJ2-7; D is ambiguous. Trimming stripped 5 bases from V and 6 bases from J, with 8 bases between. Germline V CDR1 and CDR2: SGHAT, FQNNGV. There are 11 residues in the CDR3. The CDR3 spells CASSPRSEQYF. The CDR3 bases are TGTGCCAGCAGCCCACGGAGCGAGCAGTACTTC.

The V and J genes are TRBV5-4 and TRBJ2-3; 8 bases agree with TRBD1. Looked up from germline, CDR1 is SGHNT and CDR2 is YYREEE (reference sequence). The V gene end was trimmed by 3 bases and the J gene end by 5 bases; junction bases not matched to a gene: 5. This CDR3 has 14 amino acids. The CDR3 bases are TGTGCCAGCAGCTCCCAGGGGGCCAGAGATACGCAGTATTTT. This translates into CASSSQGARDTQYF.

This clone was seen only once. The chain has TRBV21-1 and TRBJ1-6; TRBD1 reflects the table's D call only, with no check against the DNA. TRBV21-1 is assigned pseudogene status. This CDR3 comprises 14 residues. The CDR3 DNA follows: TGTGCCAGCAGCAAGAGGGACATCCGGGTTACCCTCCACTTT. This translates into CASSKRDIRVTLHF.

The chain recombines TRBV12-3 or TRBV12-4 with TRBJ1-2; the match to TRBD1 covers 7 bases. CDR3 length equals 13 residues. V lost 2 bases and J lost 3; bases outside the gene matches: 0. The CDR3 loop reads CASSLTGDYGYTF. DNA for the CDR3: TGTGCCAGCAGTTTAACAGGGGACTATGGCTACACCTTC.

The CDR3 region is CASSQRDSTDTQYF. CDR3 nucleotides: TGTGCCAGCAGCCAGAGGGATAGCACAGATACGCAGTATTTT. The V gene is TRBV9, the J gene TRBJ2-3, with D tentatively TRBD2 (5 bases). Germline V gives CDR1 SGDLS, CDR2 YYNGEE. The CDR3 sequence is 14 residues long. Trimming took off 4 bases at V and 0 bases at J, with 9 bases between the two ends.